This TCR beta chain came from a study of T cells in localized non-small cell lung cancer. V shed 6 bases and J shed 6 bases, with 12 bases lying between them. Germline V gene lookup returns CDR1 MNHEY and CDR2 SVGAGI. CDR3 length: 13 residues. Study-wide points: Greater blood T cell density accompanied longer overall survival. Adjacent lung had a median roughly 58 of the 100 largest tumor clones. Maximal T cell clonality occurred in uninvolved adjacent lung, with tumor ranking below it.

This clone was counted a single time. What it binds is not known. Sequenced by immunoSEQ multiplex PCR; TCRdb stores in-frame clones only, minus some. This sample has about 21,000 clones, with over 85% found just once. The source was peripheral blood, collected before any cancer treatment. The clonotype originates from a male donor older than 55 with stage I squamous cell lung carcinoma. The chain is built from TRBV6-5 and TRBJ1-5; the D is unclear. The CDR3 is CASSVLGSQPQHF. The CDR3 coding sequence is TGTGCCAGCAGCGTCCTAGGGAGTCAGCCCCAGCATTTT.